This T cell receptor beta chain was identified during a study of human T cells and chemical hapten exposure. Background on the study: Among samples, TCR yields varied mainly because of small differences in pooled library volume.

Time point noted: pre-sensitization, week 0. Treatment in this sample: therapeutic diphenylcyclopropenone sensitization with weekly scalp DPC. The library gave individual cDNA molecules unique molecular identifiers. TCRdb recomputed calls from the RACE reads with MiXCR, one row per CDR3 protein. Of 380,000 or so distinct CDR3 sequences in the sample, around 5.5% were seen once. This clonotype was counted only a few times. Its antigen is still unknown. V dropped 5 bases and J dropped 0; count of bases not matched to a gene: 2. The length of the CDR3 is 14 residues. Looked up from germline, CDR1 is LGHNA and CDR2 is YSLEER. General study results and limits: It should be noted that donors had alopecia, so their immune response may differ from healthy people's.

The chain uses TRBV4-3 and TRBJ1-1, with 8 bases matching TRBD1. This receptor was taken from a woman in her late teens or twenties with alopecia areata. Some clones in this sample may be carry-over from other donors' samples. The specimen was whole blood, collected in connection with sensitization to the hapten diphenylcyclopropenone (DPC). CDR3 protein: CASSAGQVNTEAFF. The DNA of the CDR3 is TGCGCCAGCAGCGCGGGACAGGTGAACACTGAAGCTTTCTTT.